These 15 T cell receptor beta chains were all obtained from the same sample, sequenced in a study of blood T cells in healthy people across ages. Primers used in a second PCR of roughly 6 to 12 cycles were a sample-barcoded 5' primer and a J-beta primer mix. TCRdb re-called the 5' RACE reads with MiXCR, one entry per CDR3 protein. The sample has 700,000 to 1,000,000 distinct CDR3 sequences, around 42% seen once. Sample: blood. Every receptor here comes from a man aged 55 to 70 in good health.

This clonotype has a single count. The rearrangement links TRBV20-1 to TRBJ1-3; the D is unclear. This CDR3 comprises 12 residues. CDR1 is DFQATT and CDR2 is SNEGSKA in the germline V gene (reference sequence). This CDR3 is CSAIVSGNTIYF. The CDR3 DNA reads TGCAGCGCCATAGTTTCTGGAAACACCATATATTTT.

In its sample, this clonotype was seen many times. The chain is built from TRBV15 and TRBJ2-5; D is unclear. CDR3 length equals 15 residues. Germline lookup yields CDR1 LNHNV and CDR2 YYDKDF (reference sequence). Trimming pared 0 bases from V and 1 base from J, leaving 9 bases between. DNA for the CDR3: TGTGCCACCAGCAGAGATCCCGGGCCCCAAGAGACCCAGTACTTC. Its translation: CATSRDPGPQETQYF.

This clonotype came up many times. This chain links TRBV7-9 with TRBJ2-5; D possibly uses TRBD1 or TRBD2 (5 bases each). V was clipped by 3 bases and J by 4 bases, with 6 bases between them. The CDR3 loop spans 12 amino acids. The germline CDR1 and CDR2 sequences are SEHNR and FQNEAQ (reference sequence). The CDR3 DNA reads TGTGCCAGCAGCTTTGGGGGAGAGACCCAGTACTTC. Its protein product is CASSFGGETQYF.

This clonotype was seen a handful of times. A much larger clone lies one base from this, so it may be a read error. V and J are TRBV6-6 and TRBJ2-1; no firm D call. Germline loops: CDR1 MNHNY, CDR2 SVGAGI (reference sequence). The CDR3 has 14 amino acids. CDR3 coding DNA: TGTGCCAGCAGTGACTCCCGGGTCTATAATGAGCAGTTCTTC. As protein: CASSDSRVYNEQFF.

This chain uses TRBV2 with TRBJ2-7, with 7 bases that match TRBD2. Trimming at V came to 5 bases and at J to 1 base, leaving 17 bases not matched to a gene. CDR3 length: 18 residues. Germline-derived CDR1 and CDR2 are SNHLY and FYNNEI. CDR3 DNA: TGTGCCAGCAGTCTAAGTGGTCGGGAACGAGCGGGGTCCTACGAGCAGTACTTC. Translated, it gives CASSLSGRERAGSYEQYF. The full variable domain, its missing parts supplied by reference TRBV2 and TRBJ2-7, is EPEVTQTPSHQVTQMGQEVILRCVPISNHLYFYWYRQILGQKVEFLVSFYNNEISEKSEIFDDQFSVERPDGSNFTLKIRSTKLEDSAMYFCASSLSGRERAGSYEQYFGPGTRLTVT.

The rearrangement links TRBV6-2 or TRBV6-3 to TRBJ2-3; TRBD1 might be the D (5 bases). V lost 2 bases and J 4 bases, leaving 13 bases between the germline ends. The CDR3 is 15 residues long. The germline V gene has CDR1 MNHEY and CDR2 SVGEGT. CDR3 DNA: TGTGCCAGCAGTTACCCGACAGCCCGATCAGATACGCAGTATTTT. Residues: CASSYPTARSDTQYF.

This clonotype was seen a handful of times. V and J are TRBV18 and TRBJ2-4, with TRBD1 matching 7 bases. The J call is in doubt because the DNA end fits TRBJ2-7 better. This CDR3 contains 16 residues. The V gene's germline CDR1 is KGHSH and CDR2 LQKENI. CDR3 nucleotides: TGTGCCAGCTCACCTCAGACAGGGTCGTCGGTTTACGAGCAGTACTTC. It specifies CASSPQTGSSVYEQYF.

The chain couples TRBV12-3 or TRBV12-4 to TRBJ2-2; the match to TRBD1 covers 8 bases. The CDR3 spans 15 residues. With 7 bases clipped from V and 3 bases from J, the junction kept 7 bases outside the gene matches. As DNA, the CDR3 is TGTGCCAGCATCACGGACAGGGCGGACACCGGGGAGCTGTTTTTT. It encodes CASITDRADTGELFF.

This chain uses TRBV4-3 with TRBJ2-3; 8 bases fit TRBD1. Germline V gives CDR1 LGHNA, CDR2 YSLEER. V shed 4 bases and J 6 bases; nucleotides not matched to a gene: 12. The CDR3 loop spans 16 amino acids. The CDR3 loop reads CASSLRRQGAGDTQYF. In nucleotides, the CDR3 is TGCGCCAGCAGCCTCCGGAGGCAGGGGGCCGGGGATACGCAGTATTTT.

V gene TRBV4-3 combines with J gene TRBJ2-6; D is possibly TRBD1 (6 bases). Trimming shortened V by 5 bases and J by 4 bases, and 12 bases separated the two germline ends. Germline V gene lookup returns CDR1 LGHNA and CDR2 YSLEER. CDR3 length equals 15 residues. In DNA, the CDR3 is TGCGCCAGCAGCAACACCGGGACAGGGGCCAACGTCCTGACTTTC. Encoded protein: CASSNTGTGANVLTF.

This clonotype showed up just once. The chain recombines TRBV30 with TRBJ2-3; D might be TRBD1 (5 bases). V was trimmed by 2 bases and J by 5 bases, leaving 5 bases between them. Germline lookup yields CDR1 GTSNPN and CDR2 SVGIG (reference sequence). CDR3 length: 11 residues. CDR3 sequence (DNA): TGTGCCTGGAGTAGGGGAGATACGCAGTATTTT. Translating it yields CAWSRGDTQYF. The entire variable domain, with the rest obtained from reference TRBV30 and TRBJ2-3, is as follows: SQTIHQWPATLVQPVGSPLSLECTVEGTSNPNLYWYRQAAGRGLQLLFYSVGIGQISSEVPQNLSASRPQDRQFILSSKKLLLSDSGFYLCAWSRGDTQYFGPGTRLTVL.

The chain is built from TRBV7-9 and TRBJ2-5; either TRBD1 or TRBD2 may supply D (7 bases each). Between the trimmed V and J ends, which lost 1 base and 2 bases, there was a span of 17 bases. The CDR3 length is 17 residues. CDR1 and CDR2 from the germline V gene are SEHNR and FQNEAQ (reference sequence). The CDR3 nucleotides read TGTGCCAGCAGCTTAGGTGGGAGGGGGCGAGATCAAGAGACCCAGTACTTC. This sequence encodes CASSLGGRGRDQETQYF.

The chain links TRBV5-6 to TRBJ2-3, with 7 bases fitting TRBD2. Germline V gene sequence: CDR1 SGHDT, CDR2 YYEEEE. The CDR3 covers 16 residues. Trimming removed 3 bases from V and 2 bases from J; junction bases left unmatched: 9. As DNA, the CDR3 is TGTGCCAGCAGCTATCCTCTAGCGGACAACACAGATACGCAGTATTTT. Translating it yields CASSYPLADNTDTQYF.

The rearrangement links TRBV7-6 to TRBJ2-3, with 9 bases lining up with TRBD2. V trimming: 8 bases; J trimming: 1 base; junction bases outside the gene matches: 7. The CDR3 runs 15 residues. Germline CDR1 SGHVS, CDR2 FNYEAQ. This CDR3 is CASGRAGGRTDTQYF. The CDR3 DNA sequence: TGTGCCAGCGGGAGAGCGGGGGGCCGCACAGATACGCAGTATTTT.

The V call is TRBV25-1, the J call TRBJ1-1; TRBD1 might be the D (5 bases). Deletions cut 1 base from V and 10 bases from J, with 13 bases between. This CDR3 is 13 amino acids long. CDR1 and CDR2 (germline): MGHDK, SYGVNS. The CDR3: CASSELGTGVAFF. The CDR3 DNA reads TGTGCCAGCAGTGAATTGGGGACGGGGGTAGCTTTCTTT. The whole variable domain, filled in from reference TRBV25-1 and TRBJ1-1, reads EADIYQTPRYLVIGTGKKITLECSQTMGHDKMYWYQQDPGMELHLIHYSYGVNSTEKGDLSSESTVSRIRTEHFPLTLESARPSHTSQYLCASSELGTGVAFFGQGTRLTVV.